This TCR beta chain is drawn from a study of blood T cell repertoires in COVID-19. Across the whole study: Italy, Spain and the United States were the sources of the convalescent and acute COVID-19 samples. Sample material is recorded as cDNA or gDNA derived from T cells, B-cell-depleted T cells, or PBMCs.

The data were produced by immunoSEQ multiplex PCR, yet TCRdb's version contains in-frame clones alone and is incomplete. The table lists fewer than 200,000 clones, around 90% of them singletons. The V gene's germline CDR1 is SQVTM and CDR2 ANQGSEA. Trimming cost V 6 bases and J 0 bases; bases outside gene matches: 5. This CDR3 comprises 15 residues. Enrolled during active infection, Seattle patients were then followed longitudinally. This chain links TRBV29-1 with TRBJ2-2; 9 bases map to TRBD1. The sequence was collected from an elderly woman with COVID-19, enrolled during active disease. What was sequenced was peripheral blood. CDR3 nucleotide sequence: TGCAGCGTCCGACGACAGGGGGCGAACACCGGGGAGCTGTTTTTT. Encoded protein: CSVRRQGANTGELFF.